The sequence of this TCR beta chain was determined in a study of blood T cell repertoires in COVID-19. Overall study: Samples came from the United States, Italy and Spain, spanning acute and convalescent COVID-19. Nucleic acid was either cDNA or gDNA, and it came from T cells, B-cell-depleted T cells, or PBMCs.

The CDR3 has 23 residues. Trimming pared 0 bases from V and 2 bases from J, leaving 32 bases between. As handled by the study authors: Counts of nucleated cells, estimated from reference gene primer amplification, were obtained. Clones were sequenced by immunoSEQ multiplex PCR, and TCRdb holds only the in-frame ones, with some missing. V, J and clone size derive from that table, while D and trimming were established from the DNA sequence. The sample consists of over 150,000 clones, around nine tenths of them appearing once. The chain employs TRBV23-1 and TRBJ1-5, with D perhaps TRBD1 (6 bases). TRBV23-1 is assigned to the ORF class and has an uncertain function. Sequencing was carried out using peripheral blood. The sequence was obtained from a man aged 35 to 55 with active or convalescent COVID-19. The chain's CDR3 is CASSQSKPSGPGVAWYGNQPQHF. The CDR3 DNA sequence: TGCGCCAGCAGTCAATCGAAACCTAGTGGTCCAGGGGTCGCTTGGTATGGCAATCAGCCCCAGCATTTT.